This T cell receptor beta chain originates from a study of T cell repertoires in cytomegalovirus infection. As for the study in general: Signatures in public TCR beta sequences pointed to both CMV infection and matching HLA type.

TCRdb processed the reads anew with MiXCR; each CDR3 protein has one entry. The sample includes approximately 340,000 distinct CDR3 sequences, roughly 29% of them seen just once. Germline CDR1 reads SGHTA; CDR2 reads FQGTGA. The CDR3 loop spans 15 amino acids. V was shortened by 2 bases and J by 3 bases, with 11 bases between the two germline ends. This clonotype was recorded a few times. The antigen is undetermined. The sequences come from cultured PBMCs, collected from culture after CMV antigen stimulation. The origin of this receptor is a human donor in good health (CMV status not recorded). Some clones in this sample may be carry-over from other donors' samples. The chain is built from TRBV7-3 and TRBJ2-1; a possible D gene is TRBD2 (7 bases). Written as DNA, the CDR3 is TGTGCCAGCAGCTTATGGGAGGGGGTCTACAATGAGCAGTTCTTC. It is translated as CASSLWEGVYNEQFF.